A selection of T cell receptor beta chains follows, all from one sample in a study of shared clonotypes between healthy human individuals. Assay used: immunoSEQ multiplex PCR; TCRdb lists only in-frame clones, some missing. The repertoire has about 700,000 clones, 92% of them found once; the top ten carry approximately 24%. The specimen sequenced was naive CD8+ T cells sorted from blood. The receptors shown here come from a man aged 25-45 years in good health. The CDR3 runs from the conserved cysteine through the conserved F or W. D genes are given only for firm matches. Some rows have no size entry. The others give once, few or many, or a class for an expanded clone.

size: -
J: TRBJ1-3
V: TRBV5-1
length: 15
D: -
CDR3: CASSLDTDSGNTIYF

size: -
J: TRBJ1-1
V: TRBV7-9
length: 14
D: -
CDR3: CASSFRTENTEAFF

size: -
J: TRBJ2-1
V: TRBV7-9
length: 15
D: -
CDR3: CASSLGTAQTNEQFF

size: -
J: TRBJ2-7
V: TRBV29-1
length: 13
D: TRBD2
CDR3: CSVGLAGVYEQYF

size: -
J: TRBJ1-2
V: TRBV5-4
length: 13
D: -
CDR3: CASSEQENYGYTF

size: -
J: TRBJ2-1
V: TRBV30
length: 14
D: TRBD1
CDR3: CAWSGGQGYNEQFF

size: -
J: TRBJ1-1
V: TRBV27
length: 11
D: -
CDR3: CASSSWAEAFF

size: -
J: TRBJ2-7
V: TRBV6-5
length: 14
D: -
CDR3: CASRTRYNSYEQYF

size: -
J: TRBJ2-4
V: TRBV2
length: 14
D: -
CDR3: CASSNRGILDIQYF

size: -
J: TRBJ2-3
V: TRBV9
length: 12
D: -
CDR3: CASSGDRDTQYF

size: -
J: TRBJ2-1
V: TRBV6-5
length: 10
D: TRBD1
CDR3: CAVHGDRRIF

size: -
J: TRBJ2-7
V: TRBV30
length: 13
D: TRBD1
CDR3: CAWEPTGGYEQYF

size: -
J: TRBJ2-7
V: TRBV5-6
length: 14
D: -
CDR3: CASSLGLGSIEQYF

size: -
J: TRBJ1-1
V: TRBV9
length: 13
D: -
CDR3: CASSAGGNTEAFF

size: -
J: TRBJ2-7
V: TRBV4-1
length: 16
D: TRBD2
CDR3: CASSQSSGRASYEQYF

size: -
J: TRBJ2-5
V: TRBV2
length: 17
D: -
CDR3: CASSGQSGAARQETQYF

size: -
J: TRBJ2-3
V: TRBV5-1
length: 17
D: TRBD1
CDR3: CASSLAGGQGETDTQYF

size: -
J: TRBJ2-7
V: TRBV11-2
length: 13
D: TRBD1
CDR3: CASSTGVGYEQYF

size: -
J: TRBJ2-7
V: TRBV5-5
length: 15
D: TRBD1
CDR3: CASSPQGAVGYEQYF

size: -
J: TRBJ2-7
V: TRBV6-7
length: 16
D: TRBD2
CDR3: CASSYDGTSCSYEQYF

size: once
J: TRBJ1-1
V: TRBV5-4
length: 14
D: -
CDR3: CASSFEGGNTEAFF